This T cell receptor (beta chain) derives from a study of T cell responses to AZD1222 COVID-19 vaccine. The CDR3 contains 14 residues. The germline gives CDR1 SGHRS, CDR2 YFSETQ. The trim removed 4 bases at V and 4 bases at J, leaving 6 bases unmatched. Regarding the study as a whole: Repertoires in all cases were sampled only once the peak T cell response had passed. Females outnumbered males among donors, who were mostly white British; clonal diversity was possibly underestimated. Following two doses of AZD1222, Spike-specific TCR breadth and depth rose. Baseline serology detected seropositivity in only six AZD1222 recipients.

About this clone itself: What it binds is not known.

Profiling relied on immunoSEQ multiplex PCR, and the TCRdb table lists in-frame clones only, not all of them. The sample shows approximately 120,000 clones, 88% of them seen only once. The chain recombines TRBV5-1 with TRBJ2-3, with 7 bases fitting TRBD2. This TCR was sampled from an adult in good health. This sample comprised peripheral blood, obtained on day 0 of AZD1222 vaccination. DNA of the CDR3: TGCGCCAGCAGCCCGGGACTATCCGCAGATACGCAGTATTTT. Translated: CASSPGLSADTQYF.